The source of this TCR beta chain is a study of blood T cell repertoires in COVID-19. The CDR3 is 12 residues long. Germline CDR1 is SNHLY and CDR2 is FYNNEI. Sequenced by immunoSEQ multiplex PCR; TCRdb stores in-frame clones only, minus some. In the table there are approximately 400,000 clones, approximately 93% of which are singletons. This receptor was obtained from a woman between 35 and 50 years old who had been exposed to COVID-19. The chain is built from TRBV2 and TRBJ2-7; D remains ambiguous. Sequencing input: PBMCs or T cells enriched from blood (not recorded which). The CDR3 nucleotides are TGTGAAAGTCGGCAGGACTCCTACGAGCAGTACTTC. Its protein product is CESRQDSYEQYF.